This T cell receptor beta chain was identified in a study of cytomegalovirus exposure and HLA in healthy donors. Whole-study results and caveats: Rare TCR sequences predominated, though certain public TCRs were found in many donors.

Remarks on this clone: Its antigen is currently unknown.

PCR amplification relied on 60 Vbeta primers (plus 13 Jbeta primers). Produced via immunoSEQ multiplex PCR; TCRdb's table is partial and in-frame only. The sample shows roughly 130,000 clones, 74% of them seen only once. The ends were cut back, 4 bases at V and 0 bases at J, with 7 bases in the middle. Germline lookup yields CDR1 WNHNN and CDR2 SYGVQD (reference sequence). The CDR3 is made up of 14 amino acids. The V call is TRBV10-1, the J call TRBJ1-5; D call uncertain. The sequence derives from a man aged 18 to 29 in good health and CMV-seropositive. Sequencing used PBMCs. CDR3 protein: CASSGTYSNQPQHF. In DNA, the CDR3 is TGCGCCAGCAGTGGTACCTATAGCAATCAGCCCCAGCATTTT.